The T cell receptor beta chain under discussion was sequenced for a study of cytomegalovirus exposure and HLA in healthy donors (dated by TCRdb to about 2017). In terms of the full investigation: According to a later analysis, one platform produced both the 100 to 150 validation repertoires and the 720 or so repertoires of the first cohort. The study combined high-throughput TCR immunosequencing, statistical association of individual TCRs with disease status, and machine learning to predict cytomegalovirus infection status. In addition to the first cohort of around 670 subjects, a separate validation cohort of over 90 different subjects was used. The study was designed to test whether signatures of past pathogen exposure could be identified by cataloging public T cell receptors.

Beyond this particular receptor, the publication reports: Of the cluster scores, roughly 95% were above 0 in a later analysis, which found that TCRs clustered in the first cohort also tended to co-occur in the 130 or so validation repertoires. The authors suggested that the approach could potentially be generalized to other disease states and immunological phenotypes. Most TCR sequences were observed very rarely across donors, whereas some public TCRs were present in many individuals. The study listed 164 TCR beta chains as associated with cytomegalovirus. Three of the identified cytomegalovirus-associated TCR beta chains were confirmed in vitro to be specific for cytomegalovirus antigens. The classifier was reported to diagnose cytomegalovirus status with high specificity and sensitivity in both the original and validation cohorts. A later analysis lacked HLA typing for the validation cohort, so it scored co-occurrence in that cohort across all 130 or so repertoires.

Library preparation used the immunoSEQ multiplex PCR assay. The paper's processing steps were these. To diagnose cytomegalovirus status from the catalog of TCR beta chain sequences, a statistical classification framework was built. The source is immuneACCESS, and TCRdb retained only in-frame sequences with V and J called. Part of the clones is not carried over; for the studies checked, unresolved V genes explain less than half of this, and the remainder is unexplained. V and J calls and clone size are copied from that table; D and trimming were computed from the DNA. The sample data list hundreds of thousands of clones, and roughly 84% of these were observed just once. The top ten clonotypes cover roughly 2% of the sample. Separate from the approximately 700-subject first cohort, the validation cohort of some 130 subjects was the group to which the donors belonged. Comment on this clone: It lacks a known antigen. Base qualities are not provided; no much larger clone lies one nucleotide away.

Taken from cysteine to phenylalanine, the CDR3 has 16 residues. Of the read, only the CDR3 DNA is kept; its 48 bases are in frame from base 1. In the germline V gene, CDR1 corresponds to WSHSY and CDR2 to SAAADI. At the junction V is shortened by 0 bases and J by 1 base, with 10 bases in between. The sequence was obtained from a woman younger than 30 in good health and CMV-seropositive. The sample consisted of PBMCs. The chain employs TRBV10-2 and TRBJ1-5; the D gene identity is not certain. Here is the DNA: TGCGCCAGCAGTGAGTCGGGCAGAACAAGCAATCAGCCCCAGCATTTT. Its product reads: CASSESGRTSNQPQHF.